One and the same sample provided the 28 T cell receptor beta chains below, sequenced in a study of blood T cells in healthy people across ages. The authors ran a second PCR of about 7 to 11 cycles using a sample-barcoded 5' primer and a J-beta primer mix. Each CDR3 protein is one row after TCRdb ran MiXCR on the 5' RACE reads. The table records 500,000 to 600,000 distinct CDR3 sequences, roughly 28% of them present only once. Material: blood. Receptor source: a woman aged 70 to 79 in good health.

J is TRBJ1-2 and V is TRBV20-1, with D perhaps matching TRBD1 (6 bases). Trimming removed 7 bases at V and 2 bases at J, with 11 bases between. The CDR3 covers 12 residues. Looked up from germline, CDR1 is DFQATT and CDR2 is SNEGSKA (reference sequence). The CDR3 protein is CSGTARNYGYTF. In DNA, the CDR3 is TGCAGTGGGACAGCGCGAAACTATGGCTACACCTTC.

Many counts were recorded for this clonotype. The rearrangement uses TRBV7-2 and TRBJ2-7; D unclear. The germline V gene encodes CDR1 SGHTA and CDR2 FQGNSA. Trimming removed 4 bases from V and 3 bases from J, with 13 bases in between. CDR3 length: 14 amino acids. The CDR3 loop reads CASSSAMGNYEQYF. CDR3 sequence (DNA): TGTGCCAGCAGCTCCGCGATGGGTAACTACGAGCAGTACTTC.

Points on this clonotype: One end of the junction is discordant with germline, which a read error may explain. The chain recombines TRBV5-1 with TRBJ2-2; possibly TRBD2 for D (6 bases). This CDR3 is built from 14 residues. Germline values: CDR1 SGHRS, CDR2 YFSETQ. For the CDR3, the DNA is TGCGCCAGCAGCTTGGACCAGAACACCGGGGGGCTGTTTTTT. Translating it yields CASSLDQNTGGLFF.

V and J are TRBV3-1 and TRBJ1-4; 7 bases are shared with TRBD1. The germline gives CDR1 LGHDT, CDR2 YNNKEL (reference sequence). V lost 3 bases to trimming and J lost 5 bases; unmatched junction nucleotides: 9. This CDR3 has 16 residues. The chain's CDR3 is CASSHPQTGRNEKLFF. Written as DNA, the CDR3 is TGTGCCAGCAGCCACCCCCAGACAGGGAGAAATGAAAAACTGTTTTTT.

The sample holds many counts of this clonotype. The chain uses TRBV29-1 and TRBJ1-1; 7 bases are a match to TRBD1. With V trimmed by 7 bases and J by 1 base, 6 bases remained unmatched. Germline-derived CDR1 and CDR2 are SQVTM and ANQGSEA. The CDR3 sequence is 13 residues long. The CDR3 protein is CSAEQGTNTEAFF. Written as DNA, the CDR3 is TGCAGCGCCGAACAGGGGACGAACACTGAAGCTTTCTTT.

The CDR3 DNA sequence: TGTGCCAGCAGCTCAGGGGCCCCCAATTATGCTGAGCAGTTCTTC. Residues: CASSSGAPNYAEQFF. This chain uses TRBV7-9 with TRBJ2-1, with a weak D call TRBD1 (6 bases). Germline loops: CDR1 SEHNR, CDR2 FQNEAQ (reference sequence). This CDR3 contains 15 residues. Trimming removed 4 bases from V and 9 bases from J, with 19 bases in between.

This chain links TRBV3-1 with TRBJ1-1, with D unclear. The length of the CDR3 is 15 residues. Trimming took 4 bases from V and 6 from J, leaving 18 bases between them. Germline lookup yields CDR1 LGHDT and CDR2 YNNKEL (reference sequence). The CDR3 spells CASSLLSVLGAEAFF. CDR3 nucleotides: TGTGCCAGCAGCCTTTTATCTGTTTTGGGCGCTGAAGCTTTCTTT.

This clonotype was seen more than once but under ten times. This CDR3 reads CSATGTSRYEQYF. The CDR3 DNA reads as TGCAGTGCAACCGGGACTAGCCGGTACGAGCAGTACTTC. The genes are TRBV20-1 and TRBJ2-7, with 9 bases matching TRBD2. V lost 6 bases and J lost 4; bases outside the gene matches: 7. The CDR3 runs to 13 residues. Germline V gene lookup returns CDR1 DFQATT and CDR2 SNEGSKA (reference sequence).

There are a few counts of this clonotype. The rearrangement links TRBV29-1 to TRBJ2-5, with D possibly being TRBD1 or TRBD2 (5 bases each). Germline assignment: CDR1 SQVTM and CDR2 ANQGSEA. This CDR3 comprises 15 residues. V gave up 2 bases and J gave up 4 bases, with 17 bases separating them. The CDR3 DNA is TGCAGCGTTGAAAAGGATTCCCCGAGGGGAGAGACCCAGTACTTC. Its translation: CSVEKDSPRGETQYF.

This rearrangement joins TRBV4-2 to TRBJ2-7, with 9 bases matching TRBD1. From germline, CDR1 is LGHNA and CDR2 YNFKEQ. V was pared by 1 base and J by 2 bases, with 12 bases of the junction left unmatched. This CDR3 has 18 amino acids. The CDR3 sequence: CASSQGRTGASRTYEQYF. The DNA for the CDR3 is TGTGCCAGCAGCCAAGGTAGGACAGGGGCCTCACGAACCTACGAGCAGTACTTC.

This clonotype was observed a handful of times. This chain uses TRBV6-2 or TRBV6-3 with TRBJ2-5; TRBD2 matches at 10 bases. In germline, CDR1 is MNHEY, CDR2 SVGEGT. V was pared by 2 bases and J by 5 bases, with 8 bases of the junction left unmatched. This CDR3 spans 16 amino acids. The CDR3 sequence: CASSYRGLAGVETQYF. CDR3 nucleotide sequence: TGTGCCAGCAGTTACCGGGGGCTAGCGGGGGTGGAGACCCAGTACTTC.

This clonotype has just a few counts. The chain has TRBV6-2 or TRBV6-3 and TRBJ1-4, with a tentative D call TRBD1 (5 bases). Looked up from germline, CDR1 is MNHEY and CDR2 is SVGEGT. This CDR3 has 17 residues. With 6 bases removed from V and 3 bases from J, the gap between germline ends came to 20 bases. CDR3 region: CASRLRQLTTPNEKLFF. As DNA, the CDR3 is TGTGCCAGCAGACTGAGACAGTTGACAACTCCTAATGAAAAACTGTTTTTT.

This clonotype was seen only once. The genes are TRBV20-1 and TRBJ2-7; 7 bases are a match to TRBD1. V was pared by 6 bases and J by 9 bases, with 11 bases of the junction left unmatched. Germline-derived CDR1 and CDR2 are DFQATT and SNEGSKA (reference sequence). This CDR3 is built from 12 residues. CDR3 DNA: TGCAGTGCAGAGGACAGGAGGAGCGGGCAGTACTTC. The encoded protein is CSAEDRRSGQYF.

As regards this clonotype: A read error may explain this, as a much larger clone is one base away. Given the absence of the conserved phenylalanine or tryptophan at the CDR3 end, a read error is likely. The chain carries TRBV6-5 and TRBJ1-2, with D possibly being TRBD1 (6 bases). This CDR3 is 13 amino acids long. Trimming took off 5 bases at V and 8 bases at J, with 15 bases between the two ends. The V gene's germline CDR1 is MNHEY and CDR2 SVGAGI. The DNA for the CDR3 is TGTGCCAGCAGTCCTCGACAGGTCCACGGCTACACCCTC. The encoded protein is CASSPRQVHGYTL.

The chain uses TRBV9 and TRBJ2-4, with 13 bases identical to TRBD2. This CDR3 spans 19 amino acids. Looked up from germline, CDR1 is SGDLS and CDR2 is YYNGEE. J gave up 2 bases and V 0 bases, and 8 bases lay outside the gene matches. The CDR3 nucleotides are TGTGCCAGCAGCGTAGGGGCTAAGACTAGCGGGGGGACCAAAAACATTCAGTACTTC. Protein product: CASSVGAKTSGGTKNIQYF.

The chain has TRBV5-1 and TRBJ2-3; no clear D gene. Looked up from germline, CDR1 is SGHRS and CDR2 is YFSETQ. The CDR3 has 16 residues. Trimming removed 5 bases from V and 4 bases from J, with 20 bases in between. DNA for the CDR3: TGCGCCAGCAGTCTCACCCTGTCCACAAACTCAGATACGCAGTATTTT. Translation: CASSLTLSTNSDTQYF.

CDR3 nucleotides: TGCAGTGCTAGTGGGATGTCCTTTCCCCCCTACAATGAGCAGTTCTTC. Amino acid sequence: CSASGMSFPPYNEQFF. The chain joins TRBV20-1 to TRBJ2-5; D gene uncertain. The tail of the sequence fits TRBJ2-1 better, so the J call may be wrong. CDR1 and CDR2 from the germline V gene are DFQATT and SNEGSKA (reference sequence). The CDR3 extends over 16 amino acids.

The V call is TRBV28, the J call TRBJ2-1; D perhaps matches TRBD1 (5 bases). The length of the CDR3 is 15 residues. Germline CDR1 and CDR2: MDHEN and SYDVKM. Trimming left V 6 bases short and J 0 bases short, with 12 bases between. CDR3 in amino acids: CASSLQARSYNEQFF. CDR3 bases: TGTGCCAGCAGCCTACAGGCCCGCTCCTACAATGAGCAGTTCTTC.

This clonotype was counted between two and nine times. This chain connects TRBV4-1 to TRBJ1-4; D is uncertain. Trimming left V 4 bases short and J 2 bases short, with 11 bases between. The CDR3 has 15 amino acids. CDR1 and CDR2 from the germline V gene are MGHRA and YSYEKL. CDR3 sequence: CASSPLGRTNEKLFF. The CDR3 nucleotides read TGCGCCAGCAGCCCGCTAGGGAGGACTAATGAAAAACTGTTTTTT.

Comments on this clonotype: One end of the junction varies from germline; a read error may be responsible. The rearrangement joins TRBV6-5 to TRBJ2-5, with TRBD1 as a possible D gene (6 bases). The end of the DNA is better explained by TRBJ2-7, so the J call may be wrong. The CDR3 runs 13 residues. Germline V gene sequence: CDR1 MNHEY, CDR2 SVGAGI. The CDR3 DNA reads as TGTGCCAGCAGTCACTCACAGGGCTACGAGCAGTACTTC. Protein sequence: CASSHSQGYEQYF.

This clonotype has more than one count but fewer than ten. V gene TRBV19 combines with J gene TRBJ1-1; D remains unclear. CDR1 is LNHDA and CDR2 is SQIVND in the germline V gene (reference sequence). V was clipped by 3 bases and J by 7 bases, with 9 bases between them. There are 12 residues in the CDR3. The CDR3 spells CASSITRGEAFF. The CDR3, as DNA: TGTGCCAGTAGTATTACACGGGGTGAAGCTTTCTTT.

CDR3 coding DNA: TGTGCCAGCGGTGACCTAGATGAGCAGTTCTTC. It yields the protein CASGDLDEQFF. The genes are TRBV6-2 or TRBV6-3 and TRBJ2-1, with D unclear. Trimming removed 8 bases at V and 8 bases at J, with 10 bases between. This CDR3 has 11 residues. CDR1 and CDR2 from the germline V gene are MNHEY and SVGEGT.

J is TRBJ1-2 and V is TRBV5-1; no clear D. Germline CDR1 reads SGHRS; CDR2 reads YFSETQ. The CDR3 totals 15 residues. With 0 bases removed from V and 1 base from J, the gap between germline ends came to 10 bases. The CDR3, as DNA: TGCGCCAGCAGCTTGGGGTCTCTTAGTAACTATGGCTACACCTTC. Translating it yields CASSLGSLSNYGYTF.

This clonotype was counted between two and nine times. The rearrangement links TRBV20-1 to TRBJ2-7; 10 bases map to TRBD1. Germline V gene sequence: CDR1 DFQATT, CDR2 SNEGSKA (reference sequence). The CDR3 spans 14 residues. The ends lost 3 bases at V and 6 bases at J; junction bases unmatched: 8. The CDR3 DNA is TGCAGTGCTAGCCACGGGACAGGGGCCGGCGAGCAGTACTTC. Its translation: CSASHGTGAGEQYF.

This clonotype was picked up a small number of times. This chain links TRBV5-1 with TRBJ1-4, with a tentative D call TRBD1 (6 bases). Trimming removed 5 bases from V and 6 bases from J, with 14 bases in between. This CDR3 contains 14 residues. CDR1 and CDR2 (germline): SGHRS, YFSETQ. The CDR3 region is CASRDDRSDEKLFF. The CDR3 DNA sequence: TGCGCCAGCAGGGATGACAGGAGTGATGAAAAACTGTTTTTT.

The chain links TRBV13 to TRBJ2-1; tentative D call: TRBD2 (6 bases). The CDR3 length is 16 residues. Germline V lookup: CDR1 PRHDT, CDR2 FYEKMQ (reference sequence). V lost 4 bases, J lost 2 bases, and 15 bases lay in between. The chain's CDR3 is CASSWRGTYTYNEQFF. DNA for the CDR3: TGTGCCAGCAGCTGGCGGGGAACCTACACCTACAATGAGCAGTTCTTC.

The chain is built from TRBV25-1 and TRBJ2-2, with TRBD1 as a possible D gene (6 bases). Germline V gene lookup returns CDR1 MGHDK and CDR2 SYGVNS. The CDR3 runs 15 residues. V was cut by 7 bases and J by 3 bases, with 15 bases left in between. DNA for the CDR3: TGTGCCAGCACTCAAGGGGGTGGGGACACCGGGGAGCTGTTTTTT. Translating it yields CASTQGGGDTGELFF.

The chain carries TRBV5-1 and TRBJ1-5; D remains ambiguous. The length of the CDR3 is 15 residues. The germline V and J ends were trimmed by 0 bases and 7 bases, with 14 bases remaining between them. CDR1 and CDR2 (germline): SGHRS, YFSETQ. The CDR3 spells CASSLGVGLGQPQHF. The CDR3 nucleotides read TGCGCCAGCAGCTTGGGGGTAGGACTAGGGCAGCCCCAGCATTTT.